Below are 8 T cell receptor beta chains sequenced from a single sample in a study of blood T cells in healthy people across ages. Primed by a sample-barcoded 5' primer and a J-beta primer mix, a second PCR proceeded for about 7 to 11 cycles. TCRdb called the 5' RACE reads again in MiXCR, with one record for every CDR3 protein. The sample consists of about 930,000 distinct CDR3 sequences, about 27% of them appearing once. This sample was also put to use in a study of T cells of mothers and their children.

Source material: blood. All receptors derive from a middle-aged woman in good health.

The chain combines TRBV28 with TRBJ1-5; 9 bases map to TRBD1. V shed 6 bases, J shed 0 bases, and the junction held 6 bases outside the gene matches. The CDR3 has 16 residues. Germline lookup yields CDR1 MDHEN and CDR2 SYDVKM. The CDR3 protein is CASRARTGASNQPQHF. The CDR3 bases are TGTGCCAGCAGGGCCCGGACAGGGGCTAGCAATCAGCCCCAGCATTTT.

The rearrangement links TRBV12-3 or TRBV12-4 to TRBJ2-2; no reliable D call. The CDR3 totals 13 residues. V dropped 5 bases and J dropped 4 bases, with 8 bases sitting between them. Written as DNA, the CDR3 is TGTGCCAGCAGTAACAGTCCCACCGGGGAGCTGTTTTTT. The encoded protein is CASSNSPTGELFF.

This clonotype came up a few times. This rearrangement joins TRBV29-1 to TRBJ2-2, with a possible D match to TRBD2 (5 bases). The germline gives CDR1 SQVTM, CDR2 ANQGSEA. Trimming removed 4 bases from V and 7 bases from J, with 16 bases in between. The CDR3 runs to 14 residues. The chain's CDR3 is CSVGSAPGSGELFF. In DNA form, the CDR3 reads TGCAGCGTTGGGTCGGCCCCTGGGAGCGGGGAGCTGTTTTTT.

The chain recombines TRBV5-1 with TRBJ2-2, with D tentatively TRBD1 (6 bases). V was clipped by 5 bases and J by 2 bases, with 13 bases between them. Germline CDR1 and CDR2: SGHRS and YFSETQ. CDR3 length: 15 residues. The CDR3 region is CASSAGQTNTGELFF. The CDR3 nucleotides read TGCGCCAGCAGTGCAGGACAGACTAACACCGGGGAGCTGTTTTTT.

The rearrangement joins TRBV27 to TRBJ1-6; perhaps TRBD1 as D (5 bases). Trimming cost V 3 bases and J 14 bases, with 14 bases left between them. Germline V gene lookup returns CDR1 MNHEY and CDR2 SMNVEV (reference sequence). There are 13 residues in the CDR3. The CDR3 region has the DNA TGTGCCAGCAGTTTTGGGCCGCCGGGGGCCCTCCACTTT. This translates into CASSFGPPGALHF.

The V and J genes are TRBV5-5 and TRBJ1-1, with D possibly matching TRBD1 (6 bases). V lost 5 bases and J lost 1, with 12 bases in between. Germline V gives CDR1 SGHKS, CDR2 YYEKEE (reference sequence). The CDR3 contains 14 residues. The CDR3: CASRLAGANTEAFF. DNA for the CDR3: TGTGCCAGCAGGCTCGCGGGGGCGAACACTGAAGCTTTCTTT.

With regard to this clonotype: A junction end diverges from the germline sequence, so it may reflect a read error. This chain joins TRBV3-1 and TRBJ2-1, with TRBD2 as a possible D gene (5 bases). Per germline, CDR1 LGHDT and CDR2 YNNKEL (reference sequence). The CDR3 has 16 amino acids. The CDR3 reads CASSQELARAYNVQFF. CDR3 DNA: TGTGCCAGCAGCCAAGAGTTAGCGAGGGCCTACAATGTGCAGTTCTTC.

The chain has TRBV27 and TRBJ1-5, with 9 bases lining up with TRBD1. V gave up 6 bases and J gave up 4 bases; unmatched junction bases: 7. Germline lookup yields CDR1 MNHEY and CDR2 SMNVEV (reference sequence). The CDR3 covers 15 residues. CDR3 sequence reads: CASSEYRGLNQPQHF. In nucleotides, the CDR3 is TGTGCCAGCAGCGAGTACAGGGGGCTGAATCAGCCCCAGCATTTT.